This T cell receptor (beta chain) was recovered during a study of CD4+ T cells in melanoma. This clone has only one observation. Germline lookup yields CDR1 SEHNR and CDR2 FQNEAQ (reference sequence). Trimming pared 1 base from V and 0 bases from J, leaving 10 bases between. This CDR3 has 16 amino acids. Profiling relied on immunoSEQ multiplex PCR, and the TCRdb table lists in-frame clones only, not all of them. The sample has approximately 110,000 clones; approximately 90% are singletons. The sequenced sample was peripheral blood. The TCR sequence derives from a human donor with melanoma. The rearrangement links TRBV7-9 to TRBJ1-3; D gene unclear. CDR3 DNA sequence: TGTGCCAGCAGCTTAGGGGAGGAGTACTCTGGAAACACCATATATTTT. Protein product: CASSLGEEYSGNTIYF. The variable domain in full, with the rest retrieved from reference TRBV7-9 and TRBJ1-3, is DTGVSQNPRHKITKRGQNVTFRCDPISEHNRLYWYRQTLGQGPEFLTYFQNEAQLEKSRLLSDRFSAERPKGSFSTLEIQRTEQGDSAMYLCASSLGEEYSGNTIYFGEGSWLTVV.